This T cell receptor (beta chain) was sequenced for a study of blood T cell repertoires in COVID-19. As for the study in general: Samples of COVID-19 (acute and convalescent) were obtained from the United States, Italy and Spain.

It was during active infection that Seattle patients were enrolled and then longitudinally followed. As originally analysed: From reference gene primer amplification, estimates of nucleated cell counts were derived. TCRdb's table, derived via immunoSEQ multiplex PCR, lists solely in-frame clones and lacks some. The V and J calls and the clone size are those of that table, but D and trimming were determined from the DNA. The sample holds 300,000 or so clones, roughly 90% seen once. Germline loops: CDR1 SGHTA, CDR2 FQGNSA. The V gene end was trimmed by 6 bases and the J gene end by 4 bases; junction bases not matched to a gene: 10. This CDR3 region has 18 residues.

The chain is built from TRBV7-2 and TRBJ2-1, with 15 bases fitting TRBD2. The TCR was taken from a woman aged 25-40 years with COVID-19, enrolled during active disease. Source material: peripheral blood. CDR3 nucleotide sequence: TGTGCCAGCAGGGCTCCGGGACTAGCGGGAGGAGGGTACAATGAGCAGTTCTTC. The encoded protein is CASRAPGLAGGGYNEQFF.